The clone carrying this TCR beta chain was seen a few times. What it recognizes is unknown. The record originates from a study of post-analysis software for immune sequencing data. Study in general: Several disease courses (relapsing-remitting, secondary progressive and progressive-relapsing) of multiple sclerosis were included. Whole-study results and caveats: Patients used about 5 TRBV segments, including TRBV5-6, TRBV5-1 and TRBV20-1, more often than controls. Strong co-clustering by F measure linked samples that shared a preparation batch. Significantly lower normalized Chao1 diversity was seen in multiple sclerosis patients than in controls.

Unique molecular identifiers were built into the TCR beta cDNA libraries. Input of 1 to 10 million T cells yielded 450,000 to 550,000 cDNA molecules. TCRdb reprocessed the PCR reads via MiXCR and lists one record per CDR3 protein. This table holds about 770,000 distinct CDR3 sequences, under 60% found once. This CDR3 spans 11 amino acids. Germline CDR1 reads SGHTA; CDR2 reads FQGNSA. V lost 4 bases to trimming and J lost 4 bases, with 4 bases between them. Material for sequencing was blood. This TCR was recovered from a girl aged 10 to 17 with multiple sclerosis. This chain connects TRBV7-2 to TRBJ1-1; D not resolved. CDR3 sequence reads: CASSSLTEAFF. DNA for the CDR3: TGTGCCAGCAGCTCGCTCACTGAAGCTTTCTTT.